This T cell receptor (beta chain) emerged from a study of response to subunit inactivated influenza vaccine. General study points: A suggestion made by the authors is that each seasonal influenza vaccination recruits few new T cells.

The CDR3 has 13 amino acids. Germline V gives CDR1 SGHRS, CDR2 YFSETQ. Trimming stripped 3 bases from V and 3 bases from J, with 8 bases between. This clonotype was counted a few times. Its matching antigen is unknown. TCRdb reanalysed the RT-PCR reads using MiXCR and keeps one entry per CDR3 protein. The sample lists about 160,000 distinct CDR3 sequences; about 10% were seen once. This chain joins TRBV5-1 and TRBJ2-3; the D call may be TRBD1 or TRBD2 (5 bases each). This sequence originates from a man between 50 and 70 years old who received an inactivated influenza vaccine. The sequences come from CD8+ T cells sorted from PBMCs, collected around 2 years after vaccination. The CDR3 DNA reads TGCGCCAGCAGCTCCGGGACGACAGATACGCAGTATTTT. As protein: CASSSGTTDTQYF.